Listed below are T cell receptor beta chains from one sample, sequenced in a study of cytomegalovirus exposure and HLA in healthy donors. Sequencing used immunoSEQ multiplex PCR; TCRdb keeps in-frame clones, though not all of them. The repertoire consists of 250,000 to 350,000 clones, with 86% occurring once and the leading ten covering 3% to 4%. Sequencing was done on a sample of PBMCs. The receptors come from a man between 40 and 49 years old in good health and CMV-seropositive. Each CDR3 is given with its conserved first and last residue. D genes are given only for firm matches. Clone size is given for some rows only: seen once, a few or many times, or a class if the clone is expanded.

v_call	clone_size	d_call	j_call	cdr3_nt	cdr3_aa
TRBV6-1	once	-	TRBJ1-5	TGTGCCAGCACCGAAGGACAGTACAATCAGCCCCAGCATTTT	CASTEGQYNQPQHF
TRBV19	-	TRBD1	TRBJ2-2	TGTGCCACGGGCCCGGACAGGACCAACACCGGGGAGCTGTTTTTT	CATGPDRTNTGELFF
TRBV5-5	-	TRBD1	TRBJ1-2	TGTGCCAGCAGCTTGGGCCTAGCCGGGACAGGGTCTCTAGGCTACACCTTC	CASSLGLAGTGSLGYTF
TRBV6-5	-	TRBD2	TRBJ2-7	TGTGCCAGCAGTTACTCACGGGCTAGCGGGAGTCACGAGCAGTACTTC	CASSYSRASGSHEQYF
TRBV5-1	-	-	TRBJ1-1	TGCGCCAGCAGCTGGGGGATAATGGACAGGAACACTGAAGCTTTCTTT	CASSWGIMDRNTEAFF
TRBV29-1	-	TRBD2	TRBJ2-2	TGCAGCGTTATCGGGACTAGAAACACCGGGGAGCTGTTTTTT	CSVIGTRNTGELFF
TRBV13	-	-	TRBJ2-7	TGTGCCAGCAGCCTCCAGGGGTCCGTGCTTGAGCAGTACTTC	CASSLQGSVLEQYF
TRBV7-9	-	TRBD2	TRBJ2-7	TGTGCCAGCAGTCAGGGACTAGCGGGTGAGCAGTACTTC	CASSQGLAGEQYF
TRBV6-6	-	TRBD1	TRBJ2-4	TGTGCCAGCAGTTATCACAGGGGATCAACCAAAAACATTCAGTACTTC	CASSYHRGSTKNIQYF
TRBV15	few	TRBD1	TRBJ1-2	TGTGCCACCAGCAGAGATTGGGCCAGGGGGAACTATGGCTACACCTTC	CATSRDWARGNYGYTF
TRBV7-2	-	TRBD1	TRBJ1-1	TGTGCCAGCAGCTTTACAGGGGGCACTGAAGCTTTCTTT	CASSFTGGTEAFF
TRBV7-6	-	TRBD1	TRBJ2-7	TGTGCCAGCAGCTTGAGTAGTAGACAGGGGGCCTACGAGCAGTACTTC	CASSLSSRQGAYEQYF
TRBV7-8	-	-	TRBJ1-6	TGTGCCAGCAGCTTATCAGGGCAGAATAATTCACCCCTCCACTTT	CASSLSGQNNSPLHF
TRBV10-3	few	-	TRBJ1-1	TGTGCCATCAGTGAGTCGACGGGGAACACTGAAGCTTTCTTT	CAISESTGNTEAFF
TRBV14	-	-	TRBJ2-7	TGTGCCAGCAGCCATCGGCTCACGGGGTACGAGCAGTACTTC	CASSHRLTGYEQYF
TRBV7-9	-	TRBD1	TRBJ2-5	TGTGCCAGCCAGGAAGCCTCGACAGGGACAATCCGGGAGACCCAGTACTTC	CASQEASTGTIRETQYF
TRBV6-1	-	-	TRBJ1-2	TGTGCCAGCACCGAGTCGGGGAGACTATTACATGGCTACACCTTC	CASTESGRLLHGYTF
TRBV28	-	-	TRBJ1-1	TGTGCCAGCAGTCGCCGGGTGGGAGCTTTCTTT	CASSRRVGAFF
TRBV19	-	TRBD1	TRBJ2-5	TGTGCCAGTAGTAGGGGGGACAGGTCCCAGTACTTC	CASSRGDRSQYF
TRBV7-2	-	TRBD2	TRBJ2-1	TGTGCCAGCAGCTTCCCGCGAGCGGGGGGCAATGAGCAGTTCTTC	CASSFPRAGGNEQFF
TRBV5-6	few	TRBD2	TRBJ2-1	TGTGCCAGCAGCACGGGACTAGCGGGTTTAGAGCAGTTCTTC	CASSTGLAGLEQFF
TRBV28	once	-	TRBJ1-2	TGTGCCAGCAGTCCGGGGTCGGCGACTAACTATGGCTACACCTTC	CASSPGSATNYGYTF
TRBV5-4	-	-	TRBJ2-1	TGTGCCAGCAGCGGCGTTAGTGTGGGGCAGGGCTACAATGAGCAGTTCTTC	CASSGVSVGQGYNEQFF
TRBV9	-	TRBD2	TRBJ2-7	TGTGCCAGCAGCAGACCTAGCGGACAAGAGCAGTACTTC	CASSRPSGQEQYF
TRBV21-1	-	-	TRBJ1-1	TGTGCCAGCAGGGGGCCTGACAGGGTTAATATTGGGGGGACTGAAGCTTTCTTT	CASRGPDRVNIGGTEAFF
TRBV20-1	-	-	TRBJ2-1	TGCAGTGCTAGATTGACTAGGGGGCTGTTCTTC	CSARLTRGLFF
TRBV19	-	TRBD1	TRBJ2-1	TGTGCCAGTAGCCGACAGGGACGCTACAATGAGCAGTTCTTC	CASSRQGRYNEQFF
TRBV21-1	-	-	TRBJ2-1	TGTGCCAGCACCACGGGACTAGCGGGAGTTTATGAGCAGTTCTTC	CASTTGLAGVYEQFF
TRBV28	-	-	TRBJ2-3	TGTGCCAGCAGTTTGGGTGCAGGGCAAAGCACAGATACGCAGTATTTT	CASSLGAGQSTDTQYF
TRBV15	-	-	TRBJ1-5	TGTGCCACCAGCAGAGGACCCCCAGGGCATCAGCCCCAGCATTTT	CATSRGPPGHQPQHF
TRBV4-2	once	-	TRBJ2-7	TGTGCCAGCAGCCAAGATCCCAGCGGAGGGACCTACGAGCAGTACTTC	CASSQDPSGGTYEQYF
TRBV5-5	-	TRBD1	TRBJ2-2	TGTGCCAGCAGCGGACAGGGGGCCGGGGAGCTGTTTTTT	CASSGQGAGELFF
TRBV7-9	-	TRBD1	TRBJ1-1	TGTGCCAGCAGCGTGCCACAGGGGGTAAACACTGAAGCTTTCTTT	CASSVPQGVNTEAFF
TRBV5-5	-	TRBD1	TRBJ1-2	TGTGCCAGCACCACCGCACCCCACCAGGGGGGCGGGAACTATGGCTACACCTTC	CASTTAPHQGGGNYGYTF
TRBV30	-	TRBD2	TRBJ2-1	TGTGCCGGAACTAGCGGGATGTGGAATGAGCAGTTCTTC	CAGTSGMWNEQFF
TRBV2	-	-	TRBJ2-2	TGTGCCAGCAAAGAGAGGGCCGTAAACACCGGGGAGCTGTTTTTT	CASKERAVNTGELFF
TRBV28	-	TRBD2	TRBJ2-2	TGTGCCAGCAGTTTACCCTTCGGACTAGCGGGAGGGTCGAACACCGGGGAGCTGTTTTTT	CASSLPFGLAGGSNTGELFF
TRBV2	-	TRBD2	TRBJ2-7	TGTGCCACCATCAAGACTAGCGGGAGCTACGAGCAGTACTTC	CATIKTSGSYEQYF
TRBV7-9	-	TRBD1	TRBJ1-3	TGTGCCAGCAGCGCGAACAGGGGAGCCTCTGGAAACACCATATATTTT	CASSANRGASGNTIYF
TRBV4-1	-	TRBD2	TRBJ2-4	TGCGCCAGCAGCCAAGTTTCAAGCGGGAGCGGGGGAAACATTCAGTACTTC	CASSQVSSGSGGNIQYF
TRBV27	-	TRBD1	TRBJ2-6	TGTGCCAGCACTGGCCCAGGGGGCCTCTCTGGGGCCAACGTCCTGACTTTC	CASTGPGGLSGANVLTF
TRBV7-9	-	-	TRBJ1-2	TGTGCCAGCAGCCCAGGGACTTATGGCTACACCTTC	CASSPGTYGYTF
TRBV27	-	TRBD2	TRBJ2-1	TGTGCCAGCAGTTTAGGTGGCGGGAGGGCAAATGAGCAGTTCTTC	CASSLGGGRANEQFF
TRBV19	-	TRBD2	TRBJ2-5	TGTGCCAGTAGTACTAGACTAGCGGGGGAGCAAGAGACCCAGTACTTC	CASSTRLAGEQETQYF
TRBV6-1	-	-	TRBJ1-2	TGTGCCAGCAGTACCCGCCGGGTTGAGTACACCTTC	CASSTRRVEYTF
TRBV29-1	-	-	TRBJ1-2	TGCAGCGTTGGCGAGTTTTGGGATAGGGGGAATGGCTACACCTTC	CSVGEFWDRGNGYTF
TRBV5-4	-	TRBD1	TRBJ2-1	TGTGCCAGCAGATTCCTGGGACAGGGTCGCTACAATGAGCAGTTCTTC	CASRFLGQGRYNEQFF
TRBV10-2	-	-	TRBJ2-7	TGCGCCAGCAGTGATACCCGGGACATCACCTACGAGCAGTACTTC	CASSDTRDITYEQYF
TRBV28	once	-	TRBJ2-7	TGTGCCAGCACCCCCCCCACGGGGTTCTCCTACGAGCAGTACTTC	CASTPPTGFSYEQYF
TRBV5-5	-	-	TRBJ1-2	TGTGCCAGCAGCTTGGGCAGGGGCTGGGACTATGGCTACACCTTC	CASSLGRGWDYGYTF
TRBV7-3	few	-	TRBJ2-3	TGTGCCAGCAGCTCTGAGGTGGGAGCTGGAACAGATACGCAGTATTTT	CASSSEVGAGTDTQYF
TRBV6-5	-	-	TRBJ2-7	TGTGCCAGCAGTTATGGAGGGACAGAGTTTTACGAGCAGTACTTC	CASSYGGTEFYEQYF
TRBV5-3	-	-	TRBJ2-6	TGTGCCAGAAGCTTGTATATGTTAGCGGAACAGGTCTCTGGGGCCAACGTCCTGACTTTC	CARSLYMLAEQVSGANVLTF
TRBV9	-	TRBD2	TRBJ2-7	TGTGCCAGCAGCTTCAGCGGGGGGGTCCTCTCCGAGCAGTACTTC	CASSFSGGVLSEQYF
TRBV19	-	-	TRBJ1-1	TGTGCCAGTACCCCGCAGGGGAACACTGAAGCTTTCTTT	CASTPQGNTEAFF
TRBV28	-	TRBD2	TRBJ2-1	TGTGCCAGCAGTTTAAGACTAGCGGGAATGAATGAGCAGTTCTTC	CASSLRLAGMNEQFF
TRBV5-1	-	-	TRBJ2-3	TGCGCCAGCAGCCGCCTCCAGGGGACAGATACGCAGTATTTT	CASSRLQGTDTQYF
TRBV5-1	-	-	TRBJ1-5	TGCGCCAGCAGCTTGGGAGGCAGTCCTCAGCCCCAACATTTT	CASSLGGSPQPQHF
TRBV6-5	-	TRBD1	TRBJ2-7	TGTGCCAGCAGTTACGGGACAGGGGTCACCTACGAGCAGTACTTC	CASSYGTGVTYEQYF